Sequencing of this TCR beta chain was carried out in a study of response to subunit inactivated influenza vaccine. Study-wide points: The authors suggested that every seasonal influenza vaccination recruits few new T cells.

With respect to this clonotype: Its antigen is not known.

TCRdb re-analysed the RT-PCR reads in MiXCR, keeping a single row per CDR3 protein. The repertoire holds around 530,000 distinct CDR3 sequences, with 12% as singletons. Trimming removed 5 bases at V and 5 bases at J, with 10 bases between. The CDR3 is made up of 12 amino acids. Germline CDR1 LNHNV, CDR2 YYDKDF (reference sequence). The clonotype originates from a man between 50 and 59 years old who received an inactivated influenza vaccine. The rearrangement joins TRBV15 to TRBJ2-7; D call uncertain. Sequenced material: PBMCs from blood, taken on the day of vaccination. The CDR3 here is CATSAENNEQYF. For the CDR3, the DNA is TGTGCCACCAGCGCTGAAAACAACGAGCAGTACTTC.